The 14 T cell receptor beta chains below all came from one sample that was sequenced in a study of T cell responses to AZD1222 COVID-19 vaccine. Clones were sequenced by immunoSEQ multiplex PCR, and TCRdb holds only the in-frame ones, with some missing. The top ten clones hold around 7.5% of a sample with approximately 120,000 clones, around 93% of them seen once. Sequencing was performed on peripheral blood, taken on day 0 of AZD1222 vaccination. The receptors originated from an adult in good health.

The rearrangement links TRBV7-9 to TRBJ2-3; D unresolved. The CDR3 runs 14 residues. CDR1 is SEHNR, CDR2 FQNEAQ, per germline (reference sequence). Trimming removed 2 bases at V and 0 bases at J, with 6 bases between. The CDR3 DNA reads TGTGCCAGCAGCTTATTCGGGAGCACAGATACGCAGTATTTT. This codes for CASSLFGSTDTQYF.

The chain uses TRBV5-1 and TRBJ2-5; TRBD1 aligns across 7 bases. The CDR3 is made up of 14 amino acids. V lost 2 bases, J lost 2 bases, and 3 bases stayed unmatched. CDR1 and CDR2 from the germline V gene are SGHRS and YFSETQ. CDR3 loop: CASSFTGAQETQYF. The CDR3 nucleotides read TGCGCCAGCAGCTTCACAGGGGCTCAAGAGACCCAGTACTTC.

The chain has TRBV7-2 and TRBJ1-1; D ambiguous. The CDR3 covers 15 residues. CDR1 is SGHTA and CDR2 is FQGNSA in the germline V gene. Trimming pared 3 bases from V and 0 bases from J, leaving 11 bases between. The CDR3 nucleotides are TGTGCCAGCAGCTTGGCCCCAGTTTTGAACACTGAAGCTTTCTTT. It codes for CASSLAPVLNTEAFF.

V usage is TRBV7-8 and J usage is TRBJ2-1, with 16 bases that match TRBD2. V was clipped by 4 bases and J by 4 bases; unmatched bases: 7. The CDR3 is made up of 18 amino acids. Germline values: CDR1 SGHVS, CDR2 FQNEAQ. CDR3 protein: CASSSGLAGGPLYNEQFF. The CDR3 bases are TGTGCCAGCAGCTCGGGACTAGCGGGAGGGCCCCTATACAATGAGCAGTTCTTC.

This clone was picked up a small number of times. The chain joins TRBV6-5 to TRBJ2-2; D gene ambiguous. The CDR3 is made up of 16 amino acids. The V gene's germline CDR1 is MNHEY and CDR2 SVGAGI. The V gene lost 2 bases and the J gene lost 5 bases, with 15 bases spanning the gap. The CDR3 spells CASSYGLLDRTGELFF. DNA for the CDR3: TGTGCCAGCAGTTACGGTTTGCTAGATAGGACCGGGGAGCTGTTTTTT.

The CDR3 region has the DNA TGTGCCAGCAGTTTATTCGGACAGGGGATTGAAAAACTGTTTTTT. Protein product: CASSLFGQGIEKLFF. The chain joins TRBV27 to TRBJ1-4; 9 nucleotides match TRBD1. The CDR3 extends over 15 amino acids. Germline CDR1 reads MNHEY; CDR2 reads SMNVEV (reference sequence). The junction had 4 bases not matched to a gene; V was cut back by 1 base and J by 7 bases.

The chain recombines TRBV3-1 (or the pseudogene TRBV3-2) with TRBJ2-3, with D tentatively TRBD1 or TRBD2 (6 bases each). The CDR3 runs to 17 residues. The V end lost 0 bases, the J end lost 2 bases, and 15 bases lay between the germline ends. Germline V gene sequence: CDR1 LGHDT, CDR2 YNNKEL (reference sequence). The CDR3 nucleotides are TGTGCCAGCAGCCAAGATCCCGGGGGCGCCTCCACAGATACGCAGTATTTT. This codes for CASSQDPGGASTDTQYF.

This clone has only one observation. This rearrangement joins TRBV30 to TRBJ1-5; 8 nucleotides line up with TRBD1. CDR3 size: 14 residues. From germline, CDR1 is GTSNPN and CDR2 SVGIG (reference sequence). The V and J ends lost 1 base and 7 bases, in that order; junction bases with no gene match: 6. The CDR3 loop is CAWSDGQGKQPQHF. The CDR3 DNA reads as TGTGCCTGGAGTGACGGACAGGGAAAACAGCCCCAGCATTTT.

The chain combines TRBV7-2 with TRBJ1-4; TRBD1 aligns across 8 bases. Per the germline V gene, CDR1 is SGHTA and CDR2 is FQGNSA. This CDR3 comprises 14 residues. V lost 4 bases and J lost 7; bases outside the gene matches: 5. CDR3 sequence reads: CASSSRQGSEKLFF. DNA for the CDR3: TGTGCCAGCAGCTCTAGACAGGGGAGTGAAAAACTGTTTTTT.

The chain employs TRBV6-6 and TRBJ1-2; TRBD1 is a possible D gene (6 bases). Germline values: CDR1 MNHNY, CDR2 SVGAGI (reference sequence). V was cut by 2 bases and J by 5 bases, with 9 bases left in between. The CDR3 loop spans 13 amino acids. The CDR3 DNA follows: TGTGCCAGCAGTTACCTTGGACAGTATGGCTACACCTTC. Protein sequence: CASSYLGQYGYTF.

The chain is built from TRBV12-3 or TRBV12-4 and TRBJ1-5; D unclear. The CDR3 runs 13 residues. V was shortened by 5 bases and J by 12 bases, with 17 bases between the two germline ends. This CDR3 reads CASSQTDPYLQHF. CDR3 coding DNA: TGTGCCAGCAGTCAAACCGATCCCTATCTCCAGCATTTT.

V usage is TRBV5-1 and J usage is TRBJ2-3, with 11 positions matching TRBD1. Looked up from germline, CDR1 is SGHRS and CDR2 is YFSETQ. The CDR3 spans 16 residues. V dropped 8 bases and J dropped 2; count of bases not matched to a gene: 10. This CDR3 reads CASTDWTGGITDTQYF. The CDR3 region has the DNA TGCGCCAGTACCGATTGGACAGGGGGCATCACAGATACGCAGTATTTT.

The rearrangement joins TRBV19 to TRBJ2-3; D perhaps matches TRBD1 (6 bases). The CDR3 totals 14 residues. V lost 3 bases and J lost 4, with 11 bases in between. Germline CDR1 reads LNHDA; CDR2 reads SQIVND (reference sequence). This chain's CDR3 is CASSIPDRADTQYF. In nucleotides, the CDR3 is TGTGCCAGTAGTATCCCGGACAGAGCAGATACGCAGTATTTT.

A few counts support this clone. This chain joins TRBV7-9 and TRBJ1-2; D unresolved. V gave up 4 bases and J gave up 4 bases, with 7 bases separating them. Germline V gene lookup returns CDR1 SEHNR and CDR2 FQNEAQ (reference sequence). The CDR3 covers 12 residues. Here the CDR3 DNA reads TGTGCCAGCAGCTCCGACCCCTATGGCTACACCTTC. Residues: CASSSDPYGYTF.